This TCR beta chain originates from a study of shared clonotypes between healthy human individuals. Terminally differentiated effector memory CD45RA+ cells were excluded from the naive CD8 cells, which were CD45RO-negative and positively selected for CCR7. Profiled with immunoSEQ multiplex PCR; TCRdb holds only in-frame clones, not every one. The sample shows around 560,000 clones, 85% to 95% of them seen only once. The CDR3 loop spans 17 amino acids. Germline V gives CDR1 SGHAT, CDR2 FQNNGV. After removal of 2 bases from V and 6 bases from J, the junction contained 13 bases not matched to a gene. The chain carries TRBV11-2 and TRBJ2-3, with 8 nucleotides matching TRBD2. Sequencing was carried out using naive CD8+ T cells sorted from blood. This clonotype originated in a woman in her twenties or thirties in good health. CDR3 nucleotides: TGTGCCAGCAGCTTACCCGATAGCGGGACCCCGGGGGATACGCAGTATTTT. Residues: CASSLPDSGTPGDTQYF.